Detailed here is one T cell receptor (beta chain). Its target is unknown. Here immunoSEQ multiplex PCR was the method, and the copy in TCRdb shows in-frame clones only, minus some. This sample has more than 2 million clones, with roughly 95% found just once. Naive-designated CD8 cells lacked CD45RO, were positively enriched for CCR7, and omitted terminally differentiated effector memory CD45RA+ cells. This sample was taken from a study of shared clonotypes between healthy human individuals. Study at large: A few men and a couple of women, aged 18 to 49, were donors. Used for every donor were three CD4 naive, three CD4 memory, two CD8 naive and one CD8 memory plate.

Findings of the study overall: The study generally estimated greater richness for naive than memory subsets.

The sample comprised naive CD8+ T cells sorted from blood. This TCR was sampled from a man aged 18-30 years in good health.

The CDR3 DNA sequence: TGTGCCAGCAGTGAATTAGAGAATATAGAAAAACTGTTTTTT. This sequence encodes CASSELENIEKLFF. The chain links TRBV25-1 to TRBJ1-4; D unclear. V lost 1 base and J 8 bases, leaving 11 bases between the germline ends. Germline loops: CDR1 MGHDK, CDR2 SYGVNS. This CDR3 spans 14 amino acids.